Listed below are T cell receptor beta chains from one sample, sequenced in a study of long-term antiretroviral therapy in people with HIV. Sequencing used immunoSEQ multiplex PCR; TCRdb keeps in-frame clones, though not all of them. The data contain roughly 12,000 clones, over 80% of them singletons. Specimen: unsorted PBMCs, collected 3.4 years after starting antiretroviral therapy. All receptors come from a man between 35 and 55 years old with HIV. Both conserved end residues are part of each CDR3. A D gene is named only where the DNA matches it firmly. Clone size is given for some rows only: seen once, a few or many times, or a class if the clone is expanded.

v_call	d_call	clone_size	j_call	cdr3_aa	cdr3_nt
TRBV11-2	TRBD1	NA	TRBJ1-5	CASSLGQGAYQPQHF	TGTGCCAGCAGCTTAGGGCAGGGGGCTTATCAGCCCCAGCATTTT
TRBV19	NA	NA	TRBJ2-5	CASSMRGIQETQYF	TGTGCCAGTAGTATGAGGGGAATCCAAGAGACCCAGTACTTC
TRBV28	TRBD1	once	TRBJ1-1	CASSSNRGFTEAFF	TGTGCCAGCAGTTCAAACAGGGGCTTCACTGAAGCTTTCTTT
TRBV7-3	NA	NA	TRBJ2-6	CASSFARSGANVLTF	TGTGCCAGCAGCTTCGCCCGCTCTGGGGCCAACGTCCTGACTTTC
TRBV7-8	NA	NA	TRBJ1-1	CASSTTMGHGKEAFF	TGTGCCAGCAGCACCACAATGGGACACGGTAAAGAAGCTTTCTTT
TRBV27	TRBD1	NA	TRBJ1-1	CASSLMGTGGTEAFF	TGTGCCAGCAGTTTAATGGGGACAGGTGGGACTGAAGCTTTCTTT
TRBV14	NA	NA	TRBJ1-2	CASSQRQWSGGYTF	TGTGCCAGCAGCCAACGGCAGTGGAGCGGCGGCTACACCTTC
TRBV7-6	TRBD1	NA	TRBJ2-5	CASSLAGQGARETQYF	TGTGCCAGCAGCTTAGCGGGACAGGGGGCGAGAGAGACCCAGTACTTC
TRBV28	NA	NA	TRBJ1-1	CASSIESAGDFGAFF	TGTGCCAGCAGTATTGAGTCGGCAGGGGACTTCGGAGCTTTCTTT
TRBV18	NA	NA	TRBJ2-5	CASSLDIQETQYF	TGTGCCAGCTCACTCGACATCCAAGAGACCCAGTACTTC
TRBV11-3	TRBD2	NA	TRBJ2-1	CASSFSGTPPRNEQFF	TGTGCCAGCAGTTTTAGCGGGACGCCCCCTCGCAATGAGCAGTTCTTC
TRBV5-1	NA	NA	TRBJ1-2	CASSSQTGSFYGYTF	TGCGCCAGCAGCTCACAGACAGGATCTTTCTATGGCTACACCTTC
TRBV6-5	NA	NA	TRBJ2-7	CASSLRGPGLLEQYF	TGTGCCAGCAGCCTACGAGGGCCGGGACTTCTCGAGCAGTACTTC
TRBV29-1	NA	NA	TRBJ1-1	CSVELQTNTEAFF	TGCAGCGTTGAATTACAGACGAACACTGAAGCTTTCTTT
TRBV27	TRBD2	NA	TRBJ2-1	CASSLSRLAGMTQFF	TGTGCCAGCAGTTTATCGAGGCTAGCGGGCATGACGCAGTTCTTC